Below, 15 T cell receptor beta chains from the same sample are listed, as sequenced in a study of blood T cell repertoires in COVID-19. Method: immunoSEQ multiplex PCR; TCRdb's copy keeps in-frame clones and lacks some. This table holds about 210,000 clones, roughly 82% found once. Sequencing used PBMCs or T cells enriched from blood (not recorded which). The receptor set was obtained from a man aged 40-49 years with acute COVID-19.

The chain recombines TRBV30 with TRBJ1-6, with D possibly being TRBD1 (5 bases). Germline CDR1 is GTSNPN and CDR2 is SVGIG (reference sequence). Trimming took off 3 bases at V and 9 bases at J, with 18 bases between the two ends. The CDR3 runs 15 residues. CDR3 sequence (DNA): TGTGCCTGGAGCCTCGACACCGGGGGTCGTTCACCCCTCCACTTT. This gives the protein CAWSLDTGGRSPLHF.

The chain joins TRBV6-2 or TRBV6-3 to TRBJ2-2; 11 bases match TRBD2. This CDR3 contains 19 residues. CDR1 and CDR2 from the germline V gene are MNHEY and SVGEGT. V was clipped by 2 bases and J by 1 base; unmatched bases: 9. The CDR3 spells CASSYTKRLAGRNTGELFF. DNA of the CDR3: TGTGCCAGCAGTTACACAAAACGACTAGCGGGAAGGAACACCGGGGAGCTGTTTTTT.

The chain combines TRBV6-5 with TRBJ1-4; D remains unclear. CDR1 and CDR2 from the germline V gene are MNHEY and SVGAGI. The CDR3 totals 14 residues. Trimming removed 4 bases at V and 4 bases at J, with 10 bases between. Here the CDR3 reads CASSSRVVNEKLFF. The CDR3 bases are TGTGCCAGCAGTTCCCGCGTGGTTAATGAAAAACTGTTTTTT.

This rearrangement joins TRBV2 to TRBJ1-6; possibly TRBD1 for D (5 bases). CDR3 length: 15 amino acids. The germline gives CDR1 SNHLY, CDR2 FYNNEI. Trimming stripped 5 bases from V and 10 bases from J, with 18 bases between. CDR3 loop: CASSLGEGFGSPLHF. DNA for the CDR3: TGTGCCAGCAGTTTAGGGGAAGGGTTCGGATCACCCCTCCACTTT.

The V and J genes are TRBV7-9 and TRBJ2-2; D is uncertain. The CDR3 runs 14 residues. Germline CDR1 is SEHNR and CDR2 is FQNEAQ (reference sequence). Between the trimmed V and J ends, which lost 5 bases and 4 bases, there was a span of 11 bases. CDR3 sequence: CASSPAIGTGELFF. The CDR3 DNA sequence: TGTGCCAGCAGCCCCGCTATCGGCACCGGGGAGCTGTTTTTT.

Only a few counts were recorded for this clone. The genes are TRBV28 and TRBJ1-2, with a possible D match to TRBD1 (6 bases). The ends were cut back, 1 base at V and 4 bases at J, with 19 bases in the middle. Germline CDR1 reads MDHEN; CDR2 reads SYDVKM. CDR3 length equals 17 residues. CDR3 nucleotides: TGTGCCAGCAGTTTATCCGGCGTGCGGGGGGCAGGCTATGGCTACACCTTC. Protein: CASSLSGVRGAGYGYTF.

V usage is TRBV30 and J usage is TRBJ1-1; a possible D gene is TRBD1 (6 bases). The V and J ends lost 2 bases and 9 bases respectively, with 13 bases between them. The germline V gene encodes CDR1 GTSNPN and CDR2 SVGIG (reference sequence). CDR3 length equals 12 residues. As DNA, the CDR3 is TGTGCCTGGAGTCCGGGGGGCGTACAAGCTTTCTTT. Its protein product is CAWSPGGVQAFF.

This chain uses TRBV6-5 with TRBJ2-1; 7 bases fit TRBD1. From germline, CDR1 is MNHEY and CDR2 SVGAGI. The junction had 14 bases not matched to a gene; V was cut back by 6 bases and J by 15 bases. The CDR3 covers 13 residues. CDR3 in amino acids: CASSLGPGQMWFF. CDR3 bases: TGTGCCAGCAGCTTAGGGCCGGGACAGATGTGGTTCTTC.

The chain links TRBV5-1 to TRBJ2-7; 10 bases agree with TRBD1. The ends lost 4 bases at V and 3 bases at J; junction bases unmatched: 4. The germline CDR1 and CDR2 sequences are SGHRS and YFSETQ. CDR3 size: 14 residues. CDR3 region: CASSPRTGGYEQYF. CDR3 sequence (DNA): TGCGCCAGCAGCCCCCGGACAGGGGGCTACGAGCAGTACTTC.

This clone appeared once. The chain employs TRBV3-1 (or the pseudogene TRBV3-2) and TRBJ2-7, with D possibly TRBD2 on 5 matching bases. This CDR3 is 16 amino acids long. Deletions cut 2 bases from V and 6 bases from J, with 20 bases between. Per the germline V gene, CDR1 is LGHDT and CDR2 is YNNKEL (reference sequence). The CDR3 coding sequence is TGTGCCAGCAGCCAAAGTTCTTTTAACCTTGGAGGCGAGCAGTACTTC. This codes for CASSQSSFNLGGEQYF.

The chain carries TRBV7-3 and TRBJ2-1; D is perhaps TRBD2 (5 bases). The V end lost 1 base, the J end lost 3 bases, and 10 bases lay between the germline ends. There are 15 residues in the CDR3. In germline, CDR1 is SGHTA, CDR2 FQGTGA. The DNA for the CDR3 is TGTGCCAGCAGCTTAAGCTCTCGGGGCTACAATGAGCAGTTCTTC. It specifies CASSLSSRGYNEQFF.

J is TRBJ2-5 and V is TRBV5-4; D possibly corresponds to TRBD1 (5 bases). CDR1 and CDR2 from the germline V gene are SGHNT and YYREEE (reference sequence). V lost 6 bases and J 2 bases, leaving 20 bases between the germline ends. This CDR3 is built from 16 residues. CDR3 sequence reads: CASKGSSTDPQETQYF. The DNA for the CDR3 is TGTGCCAGCAAAGGCTCTTCGACAGACCCTCAAGAGACCCAGTACTTC.

The genes are TRBV19 and TRBJ1-5, with TRBD1 matching over 9 bases. V trimming: 0 bases; J trimming: 6 bases; junction bases outside the gene matches: 3. The length of the CDR3 is 15 residues. Germline V gives CDR1 LNHDA, CDR2 SQIVND (reference sequence). The CDR3 DNA is TGTGCCAGTAGTATAGATGGGACAGGGCGTCAGCCCCAGCATTTT. It encodes CASSIDGTGRQPQHF. The full variable domain, in which reference TRBV19 and TRBJ1-5 provide the parts outside the CDR3, is DGGITQSPKYLFRKEGQNVTLSCEQNLNHDAMYWYRQDPGQGLRLIYYSQIVNDFQKGDIAEGYSVSREKKESFPLTVTSAQKNPTAFYLCASSIDGTGRQPQHFGDGTRLSIL.

Here the CDR3 reads CASSGTGGKGETQYF. In nucleotides, the CDR3 is TGTGCCAGCAGTGGGACAGGGGGCAAAGGAGAGACCCAGTACTTC. The rearrangement joins TRBV2 to TRBJ2-5, with 11 bases identical to TRBD1. The CDR3 runs 15 residues. CDR1 and CDR2 from the germline V gene are SNHLY and FYNNEI. The ends lost 4 bases at V and 4 bases at J; junction bases unmatched: 5.

V gene TRBV11-2 combines with J gene TRBJ2-1, with 8 bases fitting TRBD2. CDR1 is SGHAT and CDR2 is FQNNGV in the germline V gene. J was trimmed by 1 base and V by 7 bases; bases with no gene match: 6. The CDR3 is 15 residues long. DNA of the CDR3: TGTGCCAGCACCACGGGGGGGGTATCCTACAATGAGCAGTTCTTC. Protein sequence: CASTTGGVSYNEQFF.